The rows below give T cell receptor beta chains drawn from one sample of a study of blood T cell repertoires in COVID-19. Generated by immunoSEQ multiplex PCR, the TCRdb table keeps only in-frame clones and is missing some. The sample consists of approximately 18,000 clones, 85% to 95% of them appearing once. The specimen was peripheral blood. The receptors here all came from a human donor in a cohort sampled during active COVID-19. Each CDR3 is given with its conserved first and last residue. Only some rows state a clone size, as once, few, many or a class for expanded clones.

TRBJ1-3,TRBV29-1,.,CSIQDNIGNTIYF
TRBJ2-1,TRBV28,.,CASSSPSAGQGPTPSYNEQFF
TRBJ2-7,TRBV28,.,CASSHDRASEQYF
TRBJ1-1,TRBV7-2,.,CASSLGRSNTEAFF
TRBJ2-1,TRBV5-1,.,CASSSTGVGYNEQFF
TRBJ1-2,TRBV4-3,few,CASSPGLNYGYTF
TRBJ2-7,TRBV5-6,once,CASRGQSNYEQYF
TRBJ1-5,TRBV20-1,.,CSASGGGNQPQHF
TRBJ2-3,TRBV7-3,.,CASREGPSTDTQYF
TRBJ1-2,TRBV19,.,CASSRQINYGYTF
TRBJ2-1,TRBV4-3,.,CASSQVEVGGKSHNEQFF
TRBJ2-1,TRBV19,.,CASSQGTNEQFF
TRBJ1-2,TRBV9,.,CASSAQTGTVYGYTF
TRBJ2-7,TRBV9,.,CASSVASGSYYEQYF
TRBJ1-2,TRBV5-6,.,CASSLAGVAPYGYTF
TRBJ1-2,TRBV9,.,CASSPTGTDLYGYTF
TRBJ1-1,TRBV12-3/TRBV12-4,.,CASSPTGLFAFF
TRBJ1-2,TRBV29-1,.,CSVGETAPPYTF
TRBJ1-1,TRBV5-1,.,CASRADVTGWAFF
TRBJ2-7,TRBV4-2,few,CASSQASGQAAYEQYF
TRBJ2-3,TRBV5-1,.,CASSPRGRGGTDTQYF
TRBJ2-7,TRBV7-8,.,CASSLALAEQYF
TRBJ2-5,TRBV19,.,CASSIVDAETQYF
TRBJ2-3,TRBV18,.,CASSRTLAGASSTDTQYF
TRBJ1-1,TRBV19,.,CASSIKQGVTEAFF
TRBJ1-1,TRBV19,.,CASSPFRGDRGRNTEAFF
TRBJ1-5,TRBV30,.,CAWSRQGGSNQPQHF
TRBJ2-1,TRBV30,.,CAWEQVYNEQFF
TRBJ1-1,TRBV2,.,CASHRGTWVSMNTEAFF
TRBJ2-3,TRBV7-2,.,CASSLSSASDTQYF
TRBJ2-5,TRBV5-6,.,CASSLGGPETQYF
TRBJ2-4,TRBV6-5,.,CASSPPGLAGRIQYF
TRBJ1-1,TRBV7-9,once,CATPSEGNTEAFF
TRBJ2-1,TRBV30,.,CAWGWSSYNEQFF
TRBJ2-1,TRBV9,.,CASRGGNEQFF
TRBJ2-7,TRBV7-8,.,CASSFLGGLAGVYEQYF
TRBJ2-3,TRBV2,.,CASSPHGQGTDTQYF
TRBJ2-7,TRBV5-6,.,CASSLGFSGVSYEQYF
TRBJ2-5,TRBV3-1/TRBV3-2,once,CASSQDTANQETQYF
TRBJ2-5,TRBV28,.,CASSLSWRDSINQETQYF
TRBJ2-7,TRBV5-6,.,CASKRGGPAYEQYF
TRBJ2-5,TRBV4-1,.,CASSQATSGGEETQYF
TRBJ2-2,TRBV29-1,.,CSVAGLAGDNGGELFF
TRBJ2-5,TRBV4-1,.,CASSQLPRLARETQYF
TRBJ2-1,TRBV11-3,.,CASSLGRASGRDEQFF
TRBJ2-5,TRBV11-1,.,CASSLVSYQETQYF
TRBJ2-1,TRBV9,.,CASSVRDYPPYNEQFF
TRBJ1-5,TRBV2,once,CASTLDRGAYQPQHF